The 17 T cell receptor beta chains presented below share a single source sample, sequenced in a study of neurological immune-mediated disorders. TCRdb re-called the 5' RACE reads with MiXCR, one entry per CDR3 protein. The sample has 55,000 to 65,000 distinct CDR3 sequences; 12% are singletons. The source material was PBMCs. Receptors originate from a woman aged 60-75 years with HTLV-1-associated myelopathy (HAM/TSP).

This clonotype occurred many times. This sequence joins TRBV6-6 and TRBJ1-2, with no clear D. This CDR3 is built from 14 residues. Per germline, CDR1 MNHNY and CDR2 SVGAGI (reference sequence). V shed 0 bases and J shed 1 base, with 6 bases lying between them. The CDR3 protein is CASSYSRNNYGYTF. The CDR3, as DNA: TGTGCCAGCAGTTACTCGCGGAATAACTATGGCTACACCTTC.

Ten or more counts support this clonotype. The germline gene is not matched at one end of the junction; a read error may be the cause. This rearrangement joins TRBV10-2 to TRBJ2-1; TRBD2 matches 13 bases. The CDR3 is 13 amino acids. CDR1 and CDR2 (germline): WSHSY, SAAADI. CDR3 in DNA: TGCGCCAGCAGTGAGTCCTGGACTAGCGGGAGACTCTTC. This gives the protein CASSESWTSGRLF.

This clonotype occurred many times. V and J are TRBV20-1 and TRBJ2-3, with 10 positions matching TRBD1. V was clipped by 5 bases and J by 5 bases; unmatched bases: 7. CDR1 is DFQATT and CDR2 is SNEGSKA in the germline V gene (reference sequence). The CDR3 is 14 amino acids. As DNA, the CDR3 is TGCAGTGCTGGGGACAGGGGCAGGGTAGATACGCAGTATTTT. Translating it yields CSAGDRGRVDTQYF.

This clonotype has ten or more counts. The chain carries TRBV6-6 and TRBJ2-7, with D uncertain. The V end was cut by 0 bases, the J end by 4 bases, with 4 bases between. Germline assignment: CDR1 MNHNY and CDR2 SVGAGI (reference sequence). The CDR3 length is 12 residues. The CDR3 is CASSYSSYEQYF. The CDR3 DNA reads TGTGCCAGCAGTTACTCGAGTTACGAGCAGTACTTC.

This clonotype has at least ten counts. The chain recombines TRBV2 with TRBJ2-7, with D unclear. The CDR3 runs 13 residues. Trimming removed 7 bases at V and 3 bases at J, with 13 bases between. Germline loops: CDR1 SNHLY, CDR2 FYNNEI. The CDR3 sequence: CASNGDMNYEQYF. CDR3 DNA: TGTGCCAGCAACGGTGACATGAACTACGAGCAGTACTTC.

This clonotype was picked up many times. The chain employs TRBV29-1 and TRBJ1-1; D might be TRBD1 (6 bases). V was pared by 6 bases and J by 1 base, with 9 bases between. The CDR3 runs 12 residues. Germline V gene data show CDR1 as SQVTM and CDR2 as ANQGSEA. CDR3 protein: CSVSTGNTEAFF. The CDR3 coding sequence is TGCAGCGTGTCGACAGGGAACACTGAAGCTTTCTTT.

The CDR3: CSARGTRAAAETQYF. For the CDR3, the DNA is TGCAGTGCTAGAGGGACCCGGGCAGCAGCCGAGACCCAGTACTTC. The chain couples TRBV20-1 to TRBJ2-5; D not certain. The CDR3 length is 15 residues. The ends were cut back, 1 base at V and 5 bases at J, with 17 bases in the middle. Germline CDR1 reads DFQATT; CDR2 reads SNEGSKA (reference sequence).

This clonotype was observed at least ten times. V gene TRBV11-2 combines with J gene TRBJ2-3; D is perhaps TRBD2 (7 bases). This CDR3 has 17 residues. Trimming took 0 bases from V and 1 from J, leaving 14 bases between them. Per the germline V gene, CDR1 is SGHAT and CDR2 is FQNNGV. CDR3 protein: CASSLEGGGAGTDTQYF. DNA for the CDR3: TGTGCCAGCAGCTTAGAAGGTGGGGGGGCCGGCACAGATACGCAGTATTTT. Full variable domain (remainder filled in from reference TRBV11-2 and TRBJ2-3): EAGVAQSPRYKIIEKRQSVAFWCNPISGHATLYWYQQILGQGPKLLIQFQNNGVVDDSQLPKDRFSAERLKGVDSTLKIQPAKLEDSAVYLCASSLEGGGAGTDTQYFGPGTRLTVL.

The rearrangement uses TRBV5-5 and TRBJ2-3; 10 bases agree with TRBD2. Germline V gene sequence: CDR1 SGHKS, CDR2 YYEKEE (reference sequence). V trimming: 0 bases; J trimming: 5 bases; junction bases outside the gene matches: 15. The CDR3 totals 19 residues. The DNA for the CDR3 is TGTGCCAGCAGCTTGGGGGCTAGCGGGAGAATCACCTCGGGAGATACGCAGTATTTT. It specifies CASSLGASGRITSGDTQYF.

At least ten counts were recorded for this clonotype. This chain uses TRBV7-9 with TRBJ1-6; no clear D. This CDR3 contains 12 residues. The germline V gene has CDR1 SEHNR and CDR2 FQNEAQ (reference sequence). V was trimmed by 5 bases and J by 7 bases, leaving 6 bases between them. CDR3 protein: CASSPANSPLHF. The CDR3 DNA reads TGTGCCAGCAGCCCCGCCAATTCACCCCTCCACTTT.

This clonotype was counted a few times. V gene TRBV20-1 combines with J gene TRBJ2-3, with 7 bases lining up with TRBD1. Germline-derived CDR1 and CDR2 are DFQATT and SNEGSKA (reference sequence). The CDR3 contains 13 residues. After removal of 3 bases from V and 3 bases from J, the junction contained 3 bases not matched to a gene. The CDR3 sequence is CSARADRTDTQYF. The CDR3 region has the DNA TGCAGTGCTAGGGCGGACAGGACAGATACGCAGTATTTT.

This clonotype was counted at least ten times. This rearrangement joins TRBV11-2 to TRBJ1-1, with no clear D. V gave up 6 bases and J gave up 0 bases, with 8 bases separating them. This CDR3 comprises 13 residues. The germline CDR1 and CDR2 sequences are SGHAT and FQNNGV. In DNA, the CDR3 is TGTGCCAGCAGTCCTACCCTGAACACTGAAGCTTTCTTT. Translating gives CASSPTLNTEAFF.

There are many counts of this clonotype. This chain joins TRBV6-5 and TRBJ1-4, with D perhaps matching TRBD1 (5 bases). Germline CDR1 is MNHEY and CDR2 is SVGAGI. V dropped 2 bases and J dropped 0 bases, with 10 bases sitting between them. This CDR3 is 16 amino acids long. CDR3 sequence: CASSYGATATNEKLFF. The CDR3 DNA sequence: TGTGCCAGCAGTTACGGGGCAACCGCAACTAATGAAAAACTGTTTTTT.

This clonotype was seen at least ten times. The chain has TRBV20-1 and TRBJ2-1; 8 positions agree with TRBD2. V was clipped by 3 bases and J by 0 bases; unmatched bases: 7. CDR1 and CDR2 (germline): DFQATT, SNEGSKA (reference sequence). The CDR3 consists of 16 residues. This CDR3 is CSASEFSGNSYNEQFF. In nucleotides, the CDR3 is TGCAGTGCTAGCGAATTTAGCGGGAACTCCTACAATGAGCAGTTCTTC.

This clonotype appeared many times. The V gene is TRBV6-5, the J gene TRBJ2-1, with TRBD2 as a possible D gene (6 bases). The CDR3 length is 18 residues. Germline-derived CDR1 and CDR2 are MNHEY and SVGAGI. The germline V and J ends were trimmed by 0 bases and 5 bases, with 20 bases remaining between them. CDR3 nucleotide sequence: TGTGCCAGCAGTTACTCGACATCTTGGGAGGCAGAGAACAATGAGCAGTTCTTC. It is translated as CASSYSTSWEAENNEQFF.

J is TRBJ2-1 and V is TRBV5-1, with D possibly TRBD1 on 6 matching bases. The ends were cut back, 4 bases at V and 5 bases at J, with 13 bases in the middle. Looked up from germline, CDR1 is SGHRS and CDR2 is YFSETQ. The CDR3 runs to 14 residues. CDR3 region: CASSIQGWDNEQFF. The CDR3 DNA reads TGCGCCAGCAGCATACAGGGTTGGGACAATGAGCAGTTCTTC.

This clonotype has at least ten counts. The gene calls are TRBV20-1 and TRBJ2-7; D gene ambiguous. This CDR3 has 12 amino acids. Per the germline V gene, CDR1 is DFQATT and CDR2 is SNEGSKA (reference sequence). The germline V and J ends were trimmed by 3 bases and 3 bases, with 9 bases remaining between them. CDR3 sequence reads: CSASPGFYEQYF. The CDR3 bases are TGCAGTGCTAGCCCCGGGTTCTACGAGCAGTACTTC.